The clone carrying this T cell receptor (beta chain) was picked up many times. Its antigen is unknown. TCRdb reprocessed the 5' RACE reads with MiXCR, giving one entry per CDR3 protein. The table lists 120,000 or so distinct CDR3 sequences, around 6.7% of them singletons. Germline loops: CDR1 SGHTA, CDR2 FQGNSA. V was trimmed by 5 bases and J by 6 bases, leaving 14 bases between them. This CDR3 has 14 residues. The data belong to a study of T cells after yellow fever vaccination. General study points: Peaking on day 5 versus 15, the secondary response was faster but weaker.

The chain has TRBV7-2 and TRBJ2-1, with D tentatively TRBD2 (6 bases). This sequence was found in a young man who received the YFV17D yellow fever vaccine. This material consisted of CD4+ T cells sorted from PBMCs, taken more than 40 days after the first yellow fever vaccination. For the CDR3, the DNA is TGTGCCAGCAGCCACCGGGACTGCCCCAATGAGCAGTTCTTC. Its translation is CASSHRDCPNEQFF.